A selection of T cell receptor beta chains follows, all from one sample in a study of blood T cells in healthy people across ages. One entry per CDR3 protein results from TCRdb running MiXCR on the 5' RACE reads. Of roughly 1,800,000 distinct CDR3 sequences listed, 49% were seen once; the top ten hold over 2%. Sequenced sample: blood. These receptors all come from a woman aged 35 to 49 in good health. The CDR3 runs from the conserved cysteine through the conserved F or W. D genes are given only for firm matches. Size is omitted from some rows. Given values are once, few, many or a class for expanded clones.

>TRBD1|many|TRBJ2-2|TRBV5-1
CASSAEDRVDGELFF
TGCGCCAGCAGCGCGGAGGACAGGGTTGACGGGGAGCTGTTTTTT
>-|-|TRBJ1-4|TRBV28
CASSLSTGYEKLFF
TGTGCCAGCAGTTTATCCACAGGGTATGAAAAACTGTTTTTT
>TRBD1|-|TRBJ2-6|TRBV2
CASTGQGALIGSNVLTF
TGTGCCAGCACGGGACAGGGAGCCCTAATAGGGTCCAACGTCCTGACTTTC
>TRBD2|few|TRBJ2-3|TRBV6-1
CASSPTRTSGGRTSPDTQYF
TGTGCCAGCAGCCCAACCAGGACTAGCGGGGGAAGGACCTCCCCAGATACGCAGTATTTT
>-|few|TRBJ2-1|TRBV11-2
CASSLGRHEQFF
TGTGCCAGCAGCTTAGGCAGGCATGAGCAGTTCTTC
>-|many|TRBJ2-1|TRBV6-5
CASSYKGGFGYNEQFF
TGTGCCAGCAGTTACAAGGGGGGGTTCGGCTACAATGAGCAGTTCTTC
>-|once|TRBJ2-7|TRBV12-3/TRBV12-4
CASSLLGRRSYEQYF
TGTGCCAGCAGTTTGCTGGGGCGTCGCTCCTACGAGCAGTACTTC
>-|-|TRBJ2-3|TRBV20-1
CSASVLSSTDTQYF
TGCAGTGCTAGTGTACTTTCTAGCACAGATACGCAGTATTTT
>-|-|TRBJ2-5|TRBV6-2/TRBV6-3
CASRPAGKQETQYF
TGTGCCAGCAGACCTGCTGGGAAGCAAGAGACCCAGTACTTC
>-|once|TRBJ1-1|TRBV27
CASSLYGGSDTEAFF
TGTGCCAGCAGTTTATATGGGGGTAGCGACACTGAAGCTTTCTTT
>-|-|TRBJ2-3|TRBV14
CASSQDQGLGTDTQYF
TGTGCCAGCAGCCAAGATCAGGGCCTGGGGACAGATACGCAGTATTTT
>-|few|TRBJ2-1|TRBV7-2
CASSLGQAYPYNEQFF
TGTGCCAGCAGCTTAGGCCAGGCCTACCCCTACAATGAGCAGTTCTTC
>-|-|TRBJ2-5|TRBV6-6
CASSYLAAQETQYF
TGTGCCAGCAGTTACTTGGCGGCACAAGAGACCCAGTACTTC
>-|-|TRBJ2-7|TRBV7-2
CASSNRATISYEQYF
TGTGCCAGCAGCAACAGGGCAACAATTTCCTACGAGCAGTACTTC
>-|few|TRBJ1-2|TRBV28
CASSEMGLHKDGYTF
TGTGCCAGCAGTGAGATGGGGCTCCACAAGGATGGCTACACCTTC
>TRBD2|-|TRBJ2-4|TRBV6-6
CASSYGAGVAKNIQYF
TGTGCCAGCAGTTACGGGGCGGGGGTAGCCAAAAACATTCAGTACTTC
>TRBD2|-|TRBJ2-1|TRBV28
CASSTPTSSGENEQFF
TGTGCCAGCAGTACCCCGACGTCTAGCGGGGAGAATGAGCAGTTCTTC
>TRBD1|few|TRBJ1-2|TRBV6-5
CASSPSRDRGRAYTF
TGTGCCAGCAGCCCCTCCCGGGACAGGGGGCGCGCCTACACCTTC
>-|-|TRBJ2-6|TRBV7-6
CASSNGNSGANVLTF
TGTGCCAGCAGCAATGGGAACTCTGGGGCCAACGTCCTGACTTTC
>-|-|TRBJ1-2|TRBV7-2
CASSQYPAQGRGGHGYTF
TGTGCCAGCAGCCAATATCCGGCGCAGGGTAGGGGTGGCCATGGCTACACCTTC
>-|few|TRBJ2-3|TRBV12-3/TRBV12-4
CASSSPGGGVDTQYF
TGTGCCAGCAGCAGCCCCGGGGGTGGGGTAGATACGCAGTATTTT
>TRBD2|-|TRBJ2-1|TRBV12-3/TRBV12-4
CASSNAHSGGPLREQFF
TGTGCCAGCAGCAATGCCCATAGCGGGGGGCCGCTCCGTGAGCAGTTCTTC
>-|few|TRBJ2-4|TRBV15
CATSRRDGESMQYF
TGTGCCACCAGCAGAAGGGACGGGGAGTCTATGCAGTACTTC
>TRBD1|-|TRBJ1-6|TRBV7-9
CASSPTGTGGVSPLHF
TGTGCCAGCAGCCCAACCGGGACAGGGGGCGTTTCACCCCTCCACTTT
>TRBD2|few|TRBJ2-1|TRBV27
CASRAGLAGGLSYNEQFF
TGTGCCAGCAGGGCGGGACTAGCGGGGGGACTCTCCTACAATGAGCAGTTCTTC
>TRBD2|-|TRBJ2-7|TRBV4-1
CASSQVSGTRGDEQYF
TGCGCCAGCAGCCAAGTGTCCGGGACTAGGGGGGACGAGCAGTACTTC
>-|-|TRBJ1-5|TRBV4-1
CASSQGFIGNQPQHF
TGCGCCAGCAGCCAAGGGTTTATAGGCAATCAGCCCCAGCATTTT
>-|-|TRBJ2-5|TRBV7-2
CASSPQVRGAQETQYF
TGTGCCAGCAGCCCCCAGGTGCGCGGGGCCCAAGAGACCCAGTACTTC
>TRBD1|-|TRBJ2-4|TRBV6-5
CASSYLGQSKNIQYF
TGTGCCAGCAGTTACTTGGGACAGTCGAAAAACATTCAGTACTTC
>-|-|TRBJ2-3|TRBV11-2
CASSSKLVFTDTQYF
TGTGCCAGCAGCTCAAAACTAGTTTTCACAGATACGCAGTATTTT
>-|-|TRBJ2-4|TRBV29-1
CSVEARGRLAKNIQYF
TGCAGCGTTGAAGCCAGGGGCAGACTAGCCAAAAACATTCAGTACTTC
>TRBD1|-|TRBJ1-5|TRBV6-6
CASSYATGGSNQPQHF
TGTGCCAGCAGTTACGCGACAGGGGGCTCAAATCAGCCCCAGCATTTT
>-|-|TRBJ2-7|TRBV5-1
CASSGADSYEQYF
TGCGCCAGCAGCGGGGCAGACTCCTACGAGCAGTACTTC
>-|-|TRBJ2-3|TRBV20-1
CSARWEDTQYF
TGCAGTGCTAGATGGGAAGATACGCAGTATTTT
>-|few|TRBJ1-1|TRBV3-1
CASSQARRGRGEAFF
TGTGCCAGCAGCCAAGCCCGCCGGGGTCGTGGTGAAGCTTTCTTT
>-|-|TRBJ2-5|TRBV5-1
CASSFSGTQETQYF
TGCGCCAGCAGCTTCTCCGGGACTCAAGAGACCCAGTACTTC
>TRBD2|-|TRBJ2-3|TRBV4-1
CASRKIGQRGRADTQYF
TGCGCCAGCAGAAAGATCGGGCAGCGGGGGAGGGCAGATACGCAGTATTTT
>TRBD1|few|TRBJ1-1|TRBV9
CASSAYLGQGNTEAFF
TGTGCCAGCAGCGCTTATTTGGGACAGGGGAACACTGAAGCTTTCTTT
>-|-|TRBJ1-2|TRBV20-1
CSARLRTETYNYGYTF
TGCAGTGCTAGACTTAGGACAGAAACTTATAACTATGGCTACACCTTC
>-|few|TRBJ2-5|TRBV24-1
CATSDGGTQETQYF
TGTGCCACCAGTGACGGCGGTACCCAAGAGACCCAGTACTTC
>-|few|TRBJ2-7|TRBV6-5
CASSSAGKSSYEQYF
TGTGCCAGCAGTTCCGCAGGGAAAAGCTCCTACGAGCAGTACTTC
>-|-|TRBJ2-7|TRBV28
CASSATGDKETQYF
TGTGCCAGCAGTGCCACCGGGGACAAAGAGACTCAGTACTTC